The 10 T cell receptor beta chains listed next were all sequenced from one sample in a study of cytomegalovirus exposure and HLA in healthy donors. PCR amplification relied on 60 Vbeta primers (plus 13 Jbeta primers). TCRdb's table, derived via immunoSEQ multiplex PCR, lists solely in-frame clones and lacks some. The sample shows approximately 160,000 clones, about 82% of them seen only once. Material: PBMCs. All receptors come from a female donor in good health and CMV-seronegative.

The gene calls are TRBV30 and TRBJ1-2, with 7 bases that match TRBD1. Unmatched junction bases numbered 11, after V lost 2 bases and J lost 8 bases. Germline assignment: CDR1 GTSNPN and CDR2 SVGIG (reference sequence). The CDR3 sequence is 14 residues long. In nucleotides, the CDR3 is TGTGCCTGGAGTAACAGGGGTAAAAGTGGAGGCTACACCTTC. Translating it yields CAWSNRGKSGGYTF.

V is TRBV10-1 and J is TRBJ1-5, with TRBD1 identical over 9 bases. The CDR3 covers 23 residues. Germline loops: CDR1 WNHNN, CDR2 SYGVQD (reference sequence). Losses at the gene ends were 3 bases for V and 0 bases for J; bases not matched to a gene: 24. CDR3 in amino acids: CASSELTGGMGMGMRDSNQPQHF. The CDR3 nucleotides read TGCGCCAGCAGTGAATTGACAGGGGGAATGGGGATGGGAATGAGGGATAGCAATCAGCCCCAGCATTTT.

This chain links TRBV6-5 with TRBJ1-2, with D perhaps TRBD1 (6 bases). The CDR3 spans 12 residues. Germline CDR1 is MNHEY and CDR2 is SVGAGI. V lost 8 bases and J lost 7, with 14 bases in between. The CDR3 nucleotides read TGTGCCAGCTCAGAGACAGGCGGTGGCTACACCTTC. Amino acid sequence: CASSETGGGYTF.

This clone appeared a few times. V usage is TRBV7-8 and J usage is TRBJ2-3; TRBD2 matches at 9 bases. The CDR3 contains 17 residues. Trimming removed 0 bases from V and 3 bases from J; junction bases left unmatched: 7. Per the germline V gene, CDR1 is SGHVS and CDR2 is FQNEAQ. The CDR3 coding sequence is TGTGCCAGCAGCTTAGCGGAGCGGGGGGCCGGTACAGATACGCAGTATTTT. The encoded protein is CASSLAERGAGTDTQYF.

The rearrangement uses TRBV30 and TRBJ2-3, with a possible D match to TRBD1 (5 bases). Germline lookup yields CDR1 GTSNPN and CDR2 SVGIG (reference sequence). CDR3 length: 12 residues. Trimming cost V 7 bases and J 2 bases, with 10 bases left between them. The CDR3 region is CASGLFTDTQYF. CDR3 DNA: TGTGCCTCAGGGCTATTCACAGATACGCAGTATTTT.

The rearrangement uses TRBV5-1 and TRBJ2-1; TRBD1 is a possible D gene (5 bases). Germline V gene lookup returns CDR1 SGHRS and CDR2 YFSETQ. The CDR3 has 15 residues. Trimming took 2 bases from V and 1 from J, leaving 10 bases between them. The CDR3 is CASSFKGPSYNEQFF. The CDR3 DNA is TGCGCCAGCAGCTTCAAGGGGCCGTCCTACAATGAGCAGTTCTTC. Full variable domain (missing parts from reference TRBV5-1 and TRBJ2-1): KAGVTQTPRYLIKTRGQQVTLSCSPISGHRSVSWYQQTPGQGLQFLFEYFSETQRNKGNFPGRFSGRQFSNSRSEMNVSTLELGDSALYLCASSFKGPSYNEQFFGPGTRLTVL.

The CDR3 DNA is TGTGCCTGGACAGAGGTCCTATCCGATCGCACAGATACGCAGTATTTT. Its translation: CAWTEVLSDRTDTQYF. The J gene is TRBJ2-3, the V gene TRBV30; D is ambiguous. V lost 4 bases and J lost 1, with 18 bases in between. Germline loops: CDR1 GTSNPN, CDR2 SVGIG (reference sequence). The CDR3 runs to 16 residues.

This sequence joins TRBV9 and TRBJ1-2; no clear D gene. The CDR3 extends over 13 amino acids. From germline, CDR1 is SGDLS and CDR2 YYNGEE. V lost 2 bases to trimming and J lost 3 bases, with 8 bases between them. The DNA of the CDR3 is TGTGCCAGCAGCGTCCGGGAGGACTATGGCTACACCTTC. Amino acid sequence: CASSVREDYGYTF.

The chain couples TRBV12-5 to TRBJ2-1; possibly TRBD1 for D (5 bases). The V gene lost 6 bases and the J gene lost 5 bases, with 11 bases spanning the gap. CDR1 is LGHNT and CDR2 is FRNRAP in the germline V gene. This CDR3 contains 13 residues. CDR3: CASGPTADNEQFF. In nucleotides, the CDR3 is TGTGCTAGTGGACCGACAGCAGACAATGAGCAGTTCTTC.

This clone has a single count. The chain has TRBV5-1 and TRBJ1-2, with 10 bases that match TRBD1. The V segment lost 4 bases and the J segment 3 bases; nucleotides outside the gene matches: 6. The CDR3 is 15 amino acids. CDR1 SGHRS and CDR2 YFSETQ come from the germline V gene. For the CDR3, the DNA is TGCGCCAGCAGCCGAGGGGGGACAGGGGACTATGGCTACACCTTC. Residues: CASSRGGTGDYGYTF.